The rows below give T cell receptor beta chains drawn from one sample of a study of blood T cell repertoires in COVID-19. Data came from immunoSEQ multiplex PCR; TCRdb stores just in-frame clones and leaves some out. The sample holds approximately 200,000 clones, just over 85% seen once. Sequencing used peripheral blood. All receptors come from a man between 18 and 29 years old with active or convalescent COVID-19. Both conserved end residues are part of each CDR3. D genes are given only for firm matches. Only part of the rows carry a size: once, few, many, or a class if the clone is expanded.

cdr3_aa	cdr3_nt	d_call	j_call	v_call	clone_size
CASSQDRSSQPQHF	TGTGCCAGCAGCCAAGATCGAAGTAGCCAGCCCCAGCATTTT	-	TRBJ1-5	TRBV4-2	few
CASSLAASGKETQYF	TGCGCCAGCAGCTTGGCGGCTAGCGGGAAAGAGACCCAGTACTTC	TRBD2	TRBJ2-5	TRBV5-1	once
CASSDRQGVAGELFF	TGTGCCAGCAGTGACCGACAGGGGGTAGCCGGGGAGCTGTTTTTT	TRBD1	TRBJ2-2	TRBV6-1	-
CASSPEISYEQYF	TGTGCCAGCAGTCCCGAGATTTCCTACGAGCAGTACTTC	-	TRBJ2-7	TRBV12-3/TRBV12-4	few
CASSTTGGRSPLHF	TGTGCCAGTAGCACGACAGGGGGAAGGTCACCCCTCCACTTT	TRBD1	TRBJ1-6	TRBV19	few
CASSLDGEPIGYTF	TGTGCCAGCAGCTTAGACGGAGAGCCTATTGGCTACACCTTC	-	TRBJ1-2	TRBV7-9	-
CASSLAGTGQDSPLHF	TGCGCCAGCAGCTTGGCCGGGACAGGGCAGGATTCACCCCTCCACTTT	TRBD1	TRBJ1-6	TRBV5-1	once
CASSLALRDEQFF	TGTGCCAGCAGTTTAGCCCTCAGGGATGAGCAGTTCTTC	-	TRBJ2-1	TRBV27	once
CASSGSSGTGELFF	TGTGCCAGCAGTGGGTCTAGCGGTACCGGGGAGCTGTTTTTT	TRBD2	TRBJ2-2	TRBV6-4	-
CASSEVGGRNSPLHF	TGTGCCAGCAGTGAAGTCGGTGGGAGGAATTCACCCCTCCACTTT	-	TRBJ1-6	TRBV6-1	-
CSVRGGLGWYEQYF	TGCAGCGTGAGGGGGGGACTAGGGTGGTACGAGCAGTACTTC	TRBD2	TRBJ2-7	TRBV29-1	-
CAISEGTGVSGELFF	TGTGCCATCAGTGAGGGGACAGGGGTCTCCGGGGAGCTGTTTTTT	TRBD1	TRBJ2-2	TRBV10-3	-
CASSSQGYTGELFF	TGCGCCAGCAGCTCACAGGGGTACACCGGGGAGCTGTTTTTT	TRBD1	TRBJ2-2	TRBV5-1	-
CASRRGTQETQYF	TGTGCCAGCAGACGGGGGACCCAAGAGACCCAGTACTTC	-	TRBJ2-5	TRBV6-5	-
CASSMAILPVRGEPQHF	TGTGCCAGTAGTATGGCGATTCTGCCAGTTCGTGGAGAGCCCCAGCATTTT	-	TRBJ1-5	TRBV19	-